Only a few counts were recorded for the clone carrying this T cell receptor beta chain. Sequencing targeted expressed TCRB transcripts, as all isolated RNA had been reverse transcribed. Assay used: immunoSEQ multiplex PCR; TCRdb lists only in-frame clones, some missing. The sample has 350,000 to 400,000 clones, less than 15% seen once. The data stem from a study of beta chain features in type 1 diabetes. CDR3 length: 12 residues. Germline CDR1 LNHDA, CDR2 SQIVND (reference sequence). V lost 5 bases to trimming and J lost 6 bases, with 11 bases between them. The clonotype comes from a woman aged 18-30 years in good health. This chain connects TRBV19 to TRBJ2-7; the D is unclear. The specimen sequenced was naive CD4+ T cells from blood. CDR3 loop: CASSSRQSEQYF. The CDR3 region has the DNA TGTGCCAGTAGTTCTCGACAATCCGAGCAGTACTTC.